A selection of T cell receptor beta chains follows, all from one sample in a study of neoadjuvant nivolumab and ipilimumab in lung cancer. Only in-frame clones appear in the TCRdb table, and some are missing; sequencing was by immunoSEQ multiplex PCR. The data hold some 8,100 clones, with around 75% observed a single time. The sample in question was adjacent normal lung tissue, obtained after neoadjuvant nivolumab, alone or with ipilimumab, at or shortly before surgery. All receptors derive from an adult with non-small cell lung cancer. The CDR3 runs from the conserved cysteine through the conserved F or W.

>TRBV7-6|TRBJ2-7
CASSPGTIFSYEQYF
>TRBV7-9|TRBJ2-1
CASSLSGSYNEQFF
>TRBV5-8|TRBJ2-7
CASSWAAGNF
>TRBV6-1|TRBJ1-2
CASSEELGIYGYTF
>TRBV7-8|TRBJ2-5
CASSINRGYNQETQYF
>TRBV7-2|TRBJ2-5
CASSLVGTGAGQETQYF
>TRBV5-6|TRBJ2-1
CASSLGTGTRYLNEQFF
>TRBV30|TRBJ2-1
CAWQMLGNEQFF
>TRBV6-6|TRBJ2-5
CASSGRQGSKTQYF
>TRBV13|TRBJ2-3
CASSPSGTSDTDTQYF
>TRBV7-2|TRBJ2-7
CASSQVRGTGRGFVYEQYF
>TRBV7-9|TRBJ1-2
CASSLGGTVEGYTF
>TRBV19|TRBJ1-1
CASSIAAVSNTEAFF
>TRBV5-6|TRBJ1-1
CASLGGTEAFF
>TRBV2|TRBJ2-5
CASSEIGVQETQYF
>TRBV7-6|TRBJ2-7
CASSRIPYEQYF
>TRBV7-2|TRBJ2-3
CASSFRTDTQYF
>TRBV30|TRBJ1-4
CAWSATTGSEKLFF
>TRBV4-1|TRBJ2-7
CASSQDRQGVTEQYF
>TRBV11-3|TRBJ2-7
CASSLRDSYEQYF
>TRBV11-2|TRBJ2-1
CASSLEVRGLDEQFF
>TRBV30|TRBJ2-5
CAWSDQRGPQTETQYF
>TRBV9|TRBJ2-6
CASSVDRSSGANVLTF
>TRBV30|TRBJ2-7
CAWSFRPKPYEQYF
>TRBV5-1|TRBJ2-7
CASSLRATGTGLYSYEQYF
>TRBV4-2|TRBJ2-1
CASSQDGTSPYNEQFF
>TRBV5-1|TRBJ2-5
CASSLVRGPETQYF
>TRBV7-2|TRBJ1-2
CASSLDRDYGYTF
>TRBV2|TRBJ2-7
CASSETVNVYEQYF
>TRBV30|TRBJ2-7
CAGTGLYEQYF
>TRBV7-3|TRBJ2-2
CASSLNGPNTGELFF
>TRBV7-9|TRBJ1-2
CASSSDRGDYGYTF
>TRBV5-1|TRBJ1-1
CASSPHQGAKAEAFF
>TRBV29-1|TRBJ2-5
CSVRGQGKETQYF
>TRBV5-4|TRBJ2-2
CASSLGGVTGELFF
>TRBV29-1|TRBJ1-2
CSVGQGQYGYTF
>TRBV5-6|TRBJ1-6
CASSLNSPGNSPLHF
>TRBV7-9|TRBJ2-3
CASSLDRTSTDTQYF
>TRBV6-5|TRBJ1-2
CASRQQGAQTF
>TRBV19|TRBJ1-5
CASRGRTGKADSNQPQHF
>TRBV7-2|TRBJ1-6
CASSLTASYNSPLHF
>TRBV7-9|TRBJ2-7
CASSLDRTGENEQYF
>TRBV6-5|TRBJ2-1
CASSKGQGVFNEQFF